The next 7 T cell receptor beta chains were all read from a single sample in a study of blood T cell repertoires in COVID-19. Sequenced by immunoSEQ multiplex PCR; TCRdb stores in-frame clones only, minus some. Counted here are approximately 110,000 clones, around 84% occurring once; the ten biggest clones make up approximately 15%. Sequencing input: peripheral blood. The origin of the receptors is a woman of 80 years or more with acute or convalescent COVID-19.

CDR3 nucleotide sequence: TGTGCCAGCAAGAGGGTAGCGGGGTCCTACGAGCAGTACTTC. Its protein product is CASKRVAGSYEQYF. The rearrangement links TRBV28 to TRBJ2-7; 8 bases fit TRBD2. The germline gives CDR1 MDHEN, CDR2 SYDVKM. This CDR3 contains 14 residues. The J segment lost 1 base and the V segment lost 7 bases, leaving 6 bases of the junction unmatched.

The CDR3 reads CASSPRSFETQYF. Here the CDR3 DNA reads TGTGCCAGCAGCCCTCGGTCGTTTGAGACCCAGTACTTC. J is TRBJ2-5 and V is TRBV9; D uncertain. This CDR3 is 13 amino acids long. Germline V gene data show CDR1 as SGDLS and CDR2 as YYNGEE. The germline V and J ends were trimmed by 4 bases and 5 bases, with 12 bases remaining between them.

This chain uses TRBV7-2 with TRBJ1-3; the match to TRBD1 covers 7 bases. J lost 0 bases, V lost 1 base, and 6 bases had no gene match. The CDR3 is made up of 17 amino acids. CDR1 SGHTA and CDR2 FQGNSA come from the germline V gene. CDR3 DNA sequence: TGTGCCAGCAGCTTAGAGGGACAGCTATTCTCTGGAAACACCATATATTTT. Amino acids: CASSLEGQLFSGNTIYF.

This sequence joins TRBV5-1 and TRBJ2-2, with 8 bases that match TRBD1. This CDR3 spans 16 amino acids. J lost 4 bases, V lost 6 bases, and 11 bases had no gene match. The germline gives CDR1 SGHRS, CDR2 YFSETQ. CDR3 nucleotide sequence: TGCGCCAGCACTAAAGGGGATACAGGGGGCACCGGGGAGCTGTTTTTT. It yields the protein CASTKGDTGGTGELFF. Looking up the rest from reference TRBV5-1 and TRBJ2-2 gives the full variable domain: KAGVTQTPRYLIKTRGQQVTLSCSPISGHRSVSWYQQTPGQGLQFLFEYFSETQRNKGNFPGRFSGRQFSNSRSEMNVSTLELGDSALYLCASTKGDTGGTGELFFGEGSRLTVL.

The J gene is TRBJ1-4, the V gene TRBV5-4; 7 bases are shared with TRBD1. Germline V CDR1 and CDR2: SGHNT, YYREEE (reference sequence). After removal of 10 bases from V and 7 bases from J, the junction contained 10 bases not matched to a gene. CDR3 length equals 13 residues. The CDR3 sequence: CAGGTGVGEKLFF. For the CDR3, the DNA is TGTGCCGGAGGAACAGGGGTCGGTGAAAAACTGTTTTTT.

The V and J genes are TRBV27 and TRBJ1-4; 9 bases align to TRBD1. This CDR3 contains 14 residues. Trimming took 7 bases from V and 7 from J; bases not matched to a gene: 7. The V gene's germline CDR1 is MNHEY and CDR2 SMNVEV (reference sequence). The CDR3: CASKVQGAGEKLFF. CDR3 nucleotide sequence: TGTGCCAGCAAGGTACAGGGGGCGGGTGAAAAACTGTTTTTT.

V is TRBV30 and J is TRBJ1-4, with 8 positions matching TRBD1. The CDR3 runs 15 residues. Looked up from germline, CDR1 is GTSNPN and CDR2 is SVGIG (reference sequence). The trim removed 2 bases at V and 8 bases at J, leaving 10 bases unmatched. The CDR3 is CAWSSLRGQGEKLFF. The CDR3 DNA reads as TGTGCCTGGAGTTCCCTCAGGGGGCAGGGGGAAAAACTGTTTTTT.